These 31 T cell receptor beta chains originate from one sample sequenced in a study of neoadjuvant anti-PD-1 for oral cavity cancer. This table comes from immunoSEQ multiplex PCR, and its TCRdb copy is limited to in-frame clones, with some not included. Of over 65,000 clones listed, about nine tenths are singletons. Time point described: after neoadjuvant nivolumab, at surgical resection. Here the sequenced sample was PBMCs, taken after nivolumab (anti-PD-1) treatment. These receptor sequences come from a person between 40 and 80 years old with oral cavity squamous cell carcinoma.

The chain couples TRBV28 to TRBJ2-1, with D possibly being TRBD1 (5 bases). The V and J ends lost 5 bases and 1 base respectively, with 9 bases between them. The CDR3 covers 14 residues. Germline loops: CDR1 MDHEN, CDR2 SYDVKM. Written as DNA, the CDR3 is TGTGCCAGCAGTATCAGGGTGTCCTACAATGAGCAGTTCTTC. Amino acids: CASSIRVSYNEQFF.

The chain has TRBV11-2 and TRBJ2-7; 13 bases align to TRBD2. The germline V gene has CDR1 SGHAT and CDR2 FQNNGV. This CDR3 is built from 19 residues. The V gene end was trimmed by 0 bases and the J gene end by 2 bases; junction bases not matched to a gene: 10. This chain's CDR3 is CASSLEERTSGSGTYEQYF. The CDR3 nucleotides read TGTGCCAGCAGCTTAGAGGAGAGGACTAGCGGGAGTGGCACCTACGAGCAGTACTTC.

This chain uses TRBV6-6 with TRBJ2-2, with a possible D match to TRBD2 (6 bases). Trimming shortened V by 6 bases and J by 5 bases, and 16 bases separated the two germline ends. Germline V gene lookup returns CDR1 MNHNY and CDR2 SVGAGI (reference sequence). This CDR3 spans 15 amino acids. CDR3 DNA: TGTGCCAGCAGAGATTACAGGAGGGCGACCGGGGAGCTGTTTTTT. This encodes CASRDYRRATGELFF.

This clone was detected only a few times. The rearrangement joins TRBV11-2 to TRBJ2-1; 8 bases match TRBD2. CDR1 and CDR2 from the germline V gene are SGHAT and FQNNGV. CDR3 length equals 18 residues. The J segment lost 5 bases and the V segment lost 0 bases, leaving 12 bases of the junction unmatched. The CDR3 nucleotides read TGTGCCAGCAGCTTAGATTCCCCCCTAGCGGGTTTTAACAATGAGCAGTTCTTC. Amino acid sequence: CASSLDSPLAGFNNEQFF.

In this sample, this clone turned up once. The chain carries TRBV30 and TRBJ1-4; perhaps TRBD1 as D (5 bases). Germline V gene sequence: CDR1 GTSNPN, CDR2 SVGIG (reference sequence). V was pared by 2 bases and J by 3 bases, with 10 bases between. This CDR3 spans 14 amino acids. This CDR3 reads CAWSRGGANEKLFF. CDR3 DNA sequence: TGTGCCTGGAGTCGGGGAGGGGCTAATGAAAAACTGTTTTTT.

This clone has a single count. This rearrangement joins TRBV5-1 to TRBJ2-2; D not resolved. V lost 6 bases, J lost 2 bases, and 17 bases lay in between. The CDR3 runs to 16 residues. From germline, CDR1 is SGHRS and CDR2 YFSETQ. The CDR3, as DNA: TGCGCCAGCACCCCGATGGGTGTCTTCAACACCGGGGAGCTGTTTTTT. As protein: CASTPMGVFNTGELFF. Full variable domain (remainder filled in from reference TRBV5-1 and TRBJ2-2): KAGVTQTPRYLIKTRGQQVTLSCSPISGHRSVSWYQQTPGQGLQFLFEYFSETQRNKGNFPGRFSGRQFSNSRSEMNVSTLELGDSALYLCASTPMGVFNTGELFFGEGSRLTVL.

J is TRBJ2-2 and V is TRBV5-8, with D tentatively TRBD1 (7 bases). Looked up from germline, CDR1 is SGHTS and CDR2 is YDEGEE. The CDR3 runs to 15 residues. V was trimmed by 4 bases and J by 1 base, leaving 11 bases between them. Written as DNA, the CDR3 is TGTGCCAGCAGCGGGGGGACAGTGAACACCGGGGAGCTGTTTTTT. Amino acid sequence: CASSGGTVNTGELFF.

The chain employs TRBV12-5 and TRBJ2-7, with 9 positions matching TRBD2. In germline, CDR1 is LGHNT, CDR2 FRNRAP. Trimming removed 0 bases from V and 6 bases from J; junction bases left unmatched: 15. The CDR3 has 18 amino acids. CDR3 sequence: CASGLVPASGATASEQYF. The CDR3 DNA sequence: TGTGCTAGTGGTTTGGTACCGGCTAGCGGGGCCACCGCGTCCGAGCAGTACTTC.

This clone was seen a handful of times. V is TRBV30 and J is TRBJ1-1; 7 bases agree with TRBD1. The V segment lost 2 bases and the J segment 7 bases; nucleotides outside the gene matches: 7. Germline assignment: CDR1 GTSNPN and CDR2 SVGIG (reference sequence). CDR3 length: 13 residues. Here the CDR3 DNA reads TGTGCCTGGAGTAGACAGGGAGCTCTTGAAGCTTTCTTT. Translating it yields CAWSRQGALEAFF.

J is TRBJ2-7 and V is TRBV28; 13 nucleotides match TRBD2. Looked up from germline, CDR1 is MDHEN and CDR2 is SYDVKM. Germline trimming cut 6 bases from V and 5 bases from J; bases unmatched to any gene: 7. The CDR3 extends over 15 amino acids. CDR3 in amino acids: CASSPGLAGEDEQYF. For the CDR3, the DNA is TGTGCCAGCAGCCCTGGACTAGCGGGAGAGGACGAGCAGTACTTC.

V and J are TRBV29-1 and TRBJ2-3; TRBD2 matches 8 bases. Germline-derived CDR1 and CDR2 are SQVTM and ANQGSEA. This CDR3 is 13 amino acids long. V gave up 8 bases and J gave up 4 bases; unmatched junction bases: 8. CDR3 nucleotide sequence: TGCAGCACACGGACTAGCCGGGCAGATACGCAGTATTTT. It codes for CSTRTSRADTQYF.

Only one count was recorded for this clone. CDR3 nucleotide sequence: TGTGCCAGCAGCTTAGGGGGCAGGTTAACCTACGAGCAGTACTTC. Protein: CASSLGGRLTYEQYF. The chain recombines TRBV7-2 with TRBJ2-7; a weak D match, TRBD1 (5 bases). CDR1 SGHTA and CDR2 FQGNSA come from the germline V gene. The V end lost 1 base, the J end lost 2 bases, and 12 bases lay between the germline ends. The length of the CDR3 is 15 residues.

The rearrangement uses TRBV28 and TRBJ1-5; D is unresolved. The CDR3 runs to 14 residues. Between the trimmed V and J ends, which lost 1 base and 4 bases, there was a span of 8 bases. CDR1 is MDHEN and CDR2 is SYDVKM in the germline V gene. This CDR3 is CASSLSQSNQPQHF. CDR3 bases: TGTGCCAGCAGTTTATCTCAAAGTAATCAGCCCCAGCATTTT.

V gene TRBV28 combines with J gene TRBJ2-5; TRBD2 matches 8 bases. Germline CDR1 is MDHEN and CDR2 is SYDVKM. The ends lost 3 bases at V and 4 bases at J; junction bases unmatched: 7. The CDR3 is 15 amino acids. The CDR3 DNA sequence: TGTGCCAGCAGTTTGACAGGCGGGGGGAGAGAGACCCAGTACTTC. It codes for CASSLTGGGRETQYF.

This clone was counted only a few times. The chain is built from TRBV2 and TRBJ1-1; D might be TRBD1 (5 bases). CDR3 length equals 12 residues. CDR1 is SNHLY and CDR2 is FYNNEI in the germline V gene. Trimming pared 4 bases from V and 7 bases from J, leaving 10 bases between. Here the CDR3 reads CASSVGASEAFF. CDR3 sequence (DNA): TGTGCCAGCAGTGTAGGGGCGAGTGAAGCTTTCTTT. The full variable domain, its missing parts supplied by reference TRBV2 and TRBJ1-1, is EPEVTQTPSHQVTQMGQEVILRCVPISNHLYFYWYRQILGQKVEFLVSFYNNEISEKSEIFDDQFSVERPDGSNFTLKIRSTKLEDSAMYFCASSVGASEAFFGQGTRLTVV.

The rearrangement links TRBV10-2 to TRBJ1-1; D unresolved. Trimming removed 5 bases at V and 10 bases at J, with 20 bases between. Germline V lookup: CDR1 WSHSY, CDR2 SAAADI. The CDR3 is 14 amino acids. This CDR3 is CASSLSSRALGAFF. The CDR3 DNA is TGCGCCAGCAGTCTTTCATCTCGTGCGTTGGGAGCTTTCTTT.

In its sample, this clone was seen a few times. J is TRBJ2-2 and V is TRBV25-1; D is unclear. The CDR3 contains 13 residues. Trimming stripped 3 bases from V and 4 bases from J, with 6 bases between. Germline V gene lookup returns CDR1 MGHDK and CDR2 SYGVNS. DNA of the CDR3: TGTGCCAGCAGTGACGGTTTCACCGGGGAGCTGTTTTTT. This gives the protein CASSDGFTGELFF.

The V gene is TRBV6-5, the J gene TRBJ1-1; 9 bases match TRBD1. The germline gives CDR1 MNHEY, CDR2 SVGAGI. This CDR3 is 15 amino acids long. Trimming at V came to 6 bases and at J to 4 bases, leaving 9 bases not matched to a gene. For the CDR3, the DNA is TGTGCCAGCAGAGCCGTGGGACAGGGAAGCACTGAAGCTTTCTTT. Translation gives CASRAVGQGSTEAFF.

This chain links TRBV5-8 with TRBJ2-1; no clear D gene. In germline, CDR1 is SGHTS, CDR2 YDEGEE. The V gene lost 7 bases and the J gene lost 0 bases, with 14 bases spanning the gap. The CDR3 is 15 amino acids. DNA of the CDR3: TGTGCCAGCTCCGGCGGCTACCTCTCCTACAATGAGCAGTTCTTC. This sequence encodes CASSGGYLSYNEQFF.

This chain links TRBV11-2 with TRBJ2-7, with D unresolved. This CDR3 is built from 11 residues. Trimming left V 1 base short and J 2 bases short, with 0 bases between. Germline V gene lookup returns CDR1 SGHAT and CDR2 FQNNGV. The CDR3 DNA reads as TGTGCCAGCAGCTTAGCCTACGAGCAGTACTTC. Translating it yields CASSLAYEQYF.

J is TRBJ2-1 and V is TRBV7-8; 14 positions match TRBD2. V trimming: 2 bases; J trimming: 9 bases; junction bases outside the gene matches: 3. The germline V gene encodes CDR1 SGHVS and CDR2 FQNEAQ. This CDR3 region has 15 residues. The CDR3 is CASSLTGTSGSEQFF. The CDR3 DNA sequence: TGTGCCAGCAGCTTAACAGGGACTAGCGGGAGTGAGCAGTTCTTC. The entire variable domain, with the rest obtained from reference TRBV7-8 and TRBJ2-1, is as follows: GAGVSQSPRYKVAKRGQDVALRCDPISGHVSLFWYQQALGQGPEFLTYFQNEAQLDKSGLPSDRFFAERPEGSVSTLKIQRTQQEDSAVYLCASSLTGTSGSEQFFGPGTRLTVL.

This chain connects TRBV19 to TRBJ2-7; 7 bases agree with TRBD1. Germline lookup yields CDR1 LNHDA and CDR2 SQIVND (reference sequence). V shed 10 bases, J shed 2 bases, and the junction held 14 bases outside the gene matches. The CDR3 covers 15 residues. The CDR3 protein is CATRSTGSLPYEQYF. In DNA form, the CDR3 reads TGTGCCACCAGATCGACAGGGAGCCTTCCCTACGAGCAGTACTTC.

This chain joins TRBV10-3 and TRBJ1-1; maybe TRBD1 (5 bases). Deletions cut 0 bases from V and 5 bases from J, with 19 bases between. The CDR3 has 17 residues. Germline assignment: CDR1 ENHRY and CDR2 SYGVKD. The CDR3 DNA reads TGTGCCATCAGTGAGTCCCCCGGACACAGTACGGGGACTGAAGCTTTCTTT. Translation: CAISESPGHSTGTEAFF.

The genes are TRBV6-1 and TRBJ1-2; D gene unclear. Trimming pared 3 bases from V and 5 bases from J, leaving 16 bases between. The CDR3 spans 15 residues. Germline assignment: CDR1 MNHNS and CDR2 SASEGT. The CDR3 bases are TGTGCCAGCAGTGATTCGGGGAATTCGCCATATGGCTACACCTTC. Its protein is CASSDSGNSPYGYTF.

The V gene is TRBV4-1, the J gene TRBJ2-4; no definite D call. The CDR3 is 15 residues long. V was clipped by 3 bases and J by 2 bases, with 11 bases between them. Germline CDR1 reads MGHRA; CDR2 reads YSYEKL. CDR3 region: CASSHGSFTKNIQYF. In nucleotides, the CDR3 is TGCGCCAGCAGCCACGGGTCCTTTACCAAAAACATTCAGTACTTC.

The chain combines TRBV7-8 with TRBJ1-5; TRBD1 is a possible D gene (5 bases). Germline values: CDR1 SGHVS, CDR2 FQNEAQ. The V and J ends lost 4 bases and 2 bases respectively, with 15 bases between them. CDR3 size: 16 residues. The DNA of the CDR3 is TGTGCCAGCAGCTCCCGAAGGGACTATGGCAATCAGCCCCAGCATTTT. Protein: CASSSRRDYGNQPQHF.

CDR3 sequence (DNA): TGTGCCAGCAGTAACGGACAGTTGGGGACCCAGTACTTC. Amino acid sequence: CASSNGQLGTQYF. This chain connects TRBV28 to TRBJ2-5, with D possibly matching TRBD1 (6 bases). The CDR3 totals 13 residues. Per the germline V gene, CDR1 is MDHEN and CDR2 is SYDVKM. Deletions cut 5 bases from V and 7 bases from J, with 14 bases between.

CDR3: CASSLGRTDNNEKLFF. The CDR3 bases are TGTGCCAGCAGCTTGGGACGGACAGACAATAATGAAAAACTGTTTTTT. The chain carries TRBV5-5 and TRBJ1-4; weak D call: TRBD1 (6 bases). The V gene lost 0 bases and the J gene lost 4 bases, with 13 bases spanning the gap. This CDR3 is built from 16 residues. The germline CDR1 and CDR2 sequences are SGHKS and YYEKEE (reference sequence).

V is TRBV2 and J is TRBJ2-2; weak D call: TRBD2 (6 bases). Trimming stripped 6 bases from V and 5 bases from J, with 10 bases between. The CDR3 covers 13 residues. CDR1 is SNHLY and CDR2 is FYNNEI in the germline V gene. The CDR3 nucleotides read TGTGCCAGCAGGGAGGGATGGACCGGGGAGCTGTTTTTT. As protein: CASREGWTGELFF. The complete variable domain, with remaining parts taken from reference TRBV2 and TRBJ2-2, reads EPEVTQTPSHQVTQMGQEVILRCVPISNHLYFYWYRQILGQKVEFLVSFYNNEISEKSEIFDDQFSVERPDGSNFTLKIRSTKLEDSAMYFCASREGWTGELFFGEGSRLTVL.

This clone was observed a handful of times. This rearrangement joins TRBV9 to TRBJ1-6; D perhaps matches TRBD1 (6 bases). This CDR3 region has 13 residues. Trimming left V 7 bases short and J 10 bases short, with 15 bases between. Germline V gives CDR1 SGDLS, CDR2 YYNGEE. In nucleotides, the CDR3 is TGTGCCAGCGGGGAGGGGGAACGGTCACCCCTCCACTTT. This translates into CASGEGERSPLHF.

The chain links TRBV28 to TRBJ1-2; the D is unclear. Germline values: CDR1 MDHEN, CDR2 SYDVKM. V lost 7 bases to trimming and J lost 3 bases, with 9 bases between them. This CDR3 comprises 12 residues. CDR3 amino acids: CASKGTYYGYTF. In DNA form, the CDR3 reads TGTGCCAGCAAAGGCACCTACTATGGCTACACCTTC.